This T cell receptor beta chain is from a study of blood T cell repertoires in COVID-19. Looking at the study overall: Donors in the United States, Italy and Spain gave samples during acute or convalescent COVID-19.

Produced via immunoSEQ multiplex PCR; TCRdb's table is partial and in-frame only. The sample includes about 250,000 clones, approximately 86% of them seen just once. CDR3 length: 14 residues. Between the trimmed V and J ends, which lost 1 base and 6 bases, there was a span of 12 bases. CDR1 LNHDA and CDR2 SQIVND come from the germline V gene (reference sequence). The sequenced sample was peripheral blood. V gene TRBV19 combines with J gene TRBJ1-1, with unresolved D. This sequence was found in an elderly man with acute or convalescent COVID-19. In DNA form, the CDR3 reads TGTGCCAGTAGTATAGGAAGGCTGAGCGCTGAAGCTTTCTTT. It translates to CASSIGRLSAEAFF. Filled out from reference TRBV19 and TRBJ1-1, the complete variable domain reads DGGITQSPKYLFRKEGQNVTLSCEQNLNHDAMYWYRQDPGQGLRLIYYSQIVNDFQKGDIAEGYSVSREKKESFPLTVTSAQKNPTAFYLCASSIGRLSAEAFFGQGTRLTVV.